The clone carrying this TCR beta chain came up many times. These data are taken from a study of T cells in Graves' hyperthyroidism and ophthalmopathy. Germline V gives CDR1 MDHEN, CDR2 SYDVKM. The CDR3 loop spans 18 amino acids. The ends were cut back, 4 bases at V and 6 bases at J, with 26 bases in the middle. Fresh peripheral blood, 10 ml, was the source of the PBMCs. Amplified TCR beta CDR3 regions came from RNA transcripts. When the TCR CDR3 underwent first-round RT-PCR, the HTBI primer set was used. TCRdb re-analysed the multiplex PCR reads in MiXCR, keeping a single row per CDR3 protein. The sample holds hundreds of thousands of distinct CDR3 sequences, 15% to 20% seen once.

Source material: blood. The TCR comes from a man aged 40-49 years with Graves' ophthalmopathy. V is TRBV28 and J is TRBJ2-3; a weak D match, TRBD1 (6 bases). The CDR3 loop reads CASSSENPPDRSWDTQYF. The CDR3 DNA sequence: TGTGCCAGCAGTTCCGAAAACCCCCCAGACAGGTCGTGGGATACGCAGTATTTT.